Each of the 8 T cell receptor beta chains below was sequenced from the same sample in a study of blood T cell repertoires in COVID-19. Only in-frame clones appear in the TCRdb table, and some are missing; sequencing was by immunoSEQ multiplex PCR. Of roughly 170,000 clones listed, about 84% are singletons. The specimen sequenced was peripheral blood. Receptor source: a human donor in a cohort sampled during active COVID-19.

The chain has TRBV5-1 and TRBJ2-7; D is possibly TRBD2 (6 bases). CDR1 is SGHRS and CDR2 is YFSETQ in the germline V gene. V shed 4 bases and J shed 2 bases, with 13 bases lying between them. There are 14 residues in the CDR3. The CDR3 DNA reads TGCGCCAGCAGCCAGGGACTCCTTGCCTACGAGCAGTACTTC. It is translated as CASSQGLLAYEQYF.

The chain recombines TRBV7-9 with TRBJ1-4; maybe TRBD1 (6 bases). Trimming left V 5 bases short and J 0 bases short, with 10 bases between. This CDR3 is built from 15 residues. Germline V gene lookup returns CDR1 SEHNR and CDR2 FQNEAQ (reference sequence). The CDR3 nucleotides read TGTGCCAGCAGCCCAGAGGGGGCAACTAATGAAAAACTGTTTTTT. It codes for CASSPEGATNEKLFF.

The rearrangement joins TRBV4-1 to TRBJ1-4; D might be TRBD1 (6 bases). The V and J ends lost 3 bases and 8 bases respectively, with 16 bases between them. The CDR3 sequence is 15 residues long. The V gene's germline CDR1 is MGHRA and CDR2 YSYEKL. This chain's CDR3 is CASSHGRGAGEKLFF. As DNA, the CDR3 is TGCGCCAGCAGCCATGGTCGGGGGGCCGGGGAAAAACTGTTTTTT.

The V call is TRBV19, the J call TRBJ1-3; TRBD1 is a possible D gene (5 bases). Looked up from germline, CDR1 is LNHDA and CDR2 is SQIVND (reference sequence). This CDR3 contains 14 residues. The V end was cut by 3 bases, the J end by 6 bases, with 12 bases between. The CDR3 sequence is CASSIAGEENTIYF. The CDR3 DNA reads as TGTGCCAGTAGTATTGCGGGGGAGGAAAACACCATATATTTT.

The chain joins TRBV5-1 to TRBJ2-3; 9 nucleotides line up with TRBD2. The trim removed 4 bases at V and 4 bases at J, leaving 4 bases unmatched. The CDR3 is made up of 14 amino acids. CDR1 SGHRS and CDR2 YFSETQ come from the germline V gene. Written as DNA, the CDR3 is TGCGCCAGCAGCACGGGACTAGCCTCAGATACGCAGTATTTT. Residues: CASSTGLASDTQYF.

The rearrangement joins TRBV7-9 to TRBJ1-6; D is ambiguous. Germline assignment: CDR1 SEHNR and CDR2 FQNEAQ (reference sequence). V lost 3 bases, J lost 8 bases, and 8 bases lay in between. The CDR3 totals 13 residues. The CDR3 DNA reads as TGTGCCAGCAGCTTGGGAGGAGATTCACCCCTCCACTTT. Amino acids: CASSLGGDSPLHF.

The chain joins TRBV19 to TRBJ2-7, with D possibly TRBD2 on 5 matching bases. With 5 bases removed from V and 1 base from J, the gap between germline ends came to 12 bases. The CDR3 runs to 14 residues. Germline CDR1 is LNHDA and CDR2 is SQIVND (reference sequence). The CDR3 nucleotides read TGTGCCAGTAGTCTACAACTAGGTTCCTACGAGCAGTACTTC. It is translated as CASSLQLGSYEQYF.

The chain carries TRBV5-1 and TRBJ2-5, with 9 bases matching TRBD2. Germline V gene lookup returns CDR1 SGHRS and CDR2 YFSETQ. Trimming removed 4 bases from V and 5 bases from J; junction bases left unmatched: 6. This CDR3 region has 14 residues. CDR3 amino acids: CASSQGLAVETQYF. CDR3 in DNA: TGCGCCAGCAGCCAGGGACTAGCAGTCGAGACCCAGTACTTC.